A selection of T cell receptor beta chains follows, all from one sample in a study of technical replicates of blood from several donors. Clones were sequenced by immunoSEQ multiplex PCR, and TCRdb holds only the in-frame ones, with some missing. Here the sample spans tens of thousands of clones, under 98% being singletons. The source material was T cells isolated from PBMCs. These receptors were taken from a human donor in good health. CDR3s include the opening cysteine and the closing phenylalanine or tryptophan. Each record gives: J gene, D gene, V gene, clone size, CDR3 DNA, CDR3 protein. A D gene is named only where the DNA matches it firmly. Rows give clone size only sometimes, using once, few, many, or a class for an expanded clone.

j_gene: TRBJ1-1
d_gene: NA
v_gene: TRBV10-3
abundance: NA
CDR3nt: TGTGCCATCAGTGACACAGGGCCCAACACTGAAGCTTTCTTT
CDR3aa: CAISDTGPNTEAFF

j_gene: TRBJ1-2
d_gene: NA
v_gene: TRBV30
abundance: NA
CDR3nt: TGTGCCTGGATTCGCCGGACCTATATCCAGGGGGGCTACACCTTC
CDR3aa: CAWIRRTYIQGGYTF

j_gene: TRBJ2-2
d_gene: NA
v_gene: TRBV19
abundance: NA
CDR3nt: TGTGCCAGTAGTGACTTTATCGGGGAGCTGTTTTTT
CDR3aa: CASSDFIGELFF

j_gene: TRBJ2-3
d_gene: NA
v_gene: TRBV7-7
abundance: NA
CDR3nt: TGTGCTAGCAGCCACGGACGGGACAAGCAGTATTTT
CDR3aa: CASSHGRDKQYF

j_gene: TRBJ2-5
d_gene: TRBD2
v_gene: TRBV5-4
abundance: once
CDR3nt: TGTGCCAGCAGCTTCGGCGGGAGCAGGGAGACCCAGTACTTC
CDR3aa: CASSFGGSRETQYF

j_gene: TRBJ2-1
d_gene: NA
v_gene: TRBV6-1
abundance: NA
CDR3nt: TGTGCCAGCACAGCGGGACACTACAATGAGCAGTTCTTC
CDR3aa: CASTAGHYNEQFF

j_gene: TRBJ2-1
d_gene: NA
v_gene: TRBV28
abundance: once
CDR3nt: TGTGCCAGCAGATCAGGGGTGGGGACCTACAATGAGCAGTTCTTC
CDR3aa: CASRSGVGTYNEQFF

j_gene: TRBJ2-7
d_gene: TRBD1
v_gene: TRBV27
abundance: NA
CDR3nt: TGTGCCAGCAGTAACCTCGGGACAGGGAAGTACGAGCAGTACTTC
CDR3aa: CASSNLGTGKYEQYF

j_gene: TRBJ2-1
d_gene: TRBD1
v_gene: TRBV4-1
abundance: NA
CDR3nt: TGCGCCAGCAGCCAAGAACAGGGGGCTGATGAGCAGTTCTTC
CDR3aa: CASSQEQGADEQFF

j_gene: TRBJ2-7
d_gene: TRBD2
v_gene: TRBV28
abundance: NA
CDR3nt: TGTGCCAGCAGGCTAGCGGGAGAACCCTACGAGCAGTACTTC
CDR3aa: CASRLAGEPYEQYF

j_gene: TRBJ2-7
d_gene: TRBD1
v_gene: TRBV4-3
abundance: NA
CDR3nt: TGCGCCAGCAGCCAAGAATCCTACAGGGGCATCTACGAGCAGTACTTC
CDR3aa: CASSQESYRGIYEQYF

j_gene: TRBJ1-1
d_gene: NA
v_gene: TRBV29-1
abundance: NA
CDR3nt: TGCAGCGTTCTCCAGGGGAACACTGAAGCTTTCTTT
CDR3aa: CSVLQGNTEAFF

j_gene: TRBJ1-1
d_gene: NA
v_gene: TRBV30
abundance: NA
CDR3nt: TGTGCCTGGAGTTTGGCCCTACTAGAGAACACTGAAGCTTTCTTT
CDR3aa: CAWSLALLENTEAFF

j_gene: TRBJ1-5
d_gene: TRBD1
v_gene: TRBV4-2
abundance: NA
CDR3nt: TGTGCCAGCAGCCAAGGGGACAGGGACAATCAGCCCCAGCATTTT
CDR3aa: CASSQGDRDNQPQHF

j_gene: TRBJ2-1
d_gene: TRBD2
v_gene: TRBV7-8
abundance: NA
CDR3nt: TGTGCCAGCAGCAAACTGACTAGCGGGAAGACTGAGCAGTTCTTC
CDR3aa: CASSKLTSGKTEQFF

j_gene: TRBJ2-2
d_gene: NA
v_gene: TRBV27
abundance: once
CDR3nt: TGTGCCAGTTACCTATCGGGCACCGGGGAGCTGTTTTTT
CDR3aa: CASYLSGTGELFF

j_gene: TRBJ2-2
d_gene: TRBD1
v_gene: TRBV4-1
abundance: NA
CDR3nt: TGCGCCAGCATGGACAGGGGTCACACCGGGGAGCTGTTTTTT
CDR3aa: CASMDRGHTGELFF

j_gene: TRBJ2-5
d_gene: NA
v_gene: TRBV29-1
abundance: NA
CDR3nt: TGCAGCGGTGTACGGGAGACCCAGTACTTC
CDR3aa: CSGVRETQYF

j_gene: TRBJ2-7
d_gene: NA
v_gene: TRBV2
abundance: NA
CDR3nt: TGTGCCAGCAACTCACTAGGGCCATACTACTACGAGCAGTACTTC
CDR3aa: CASNSLGPYYYEQYF

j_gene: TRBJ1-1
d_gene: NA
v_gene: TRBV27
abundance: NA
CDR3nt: TGTGCCAGCAGTTCCCTTGACAGGAAAGCTTTCTTT
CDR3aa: CASSSLDRKAFF

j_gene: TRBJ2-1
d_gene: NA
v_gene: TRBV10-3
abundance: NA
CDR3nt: TGTGCCATCAGTGATCTCCCTCACGGTGAGCAGTTCTTC
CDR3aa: CAISDLPHGEQFF

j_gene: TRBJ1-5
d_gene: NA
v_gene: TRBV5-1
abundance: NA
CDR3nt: TGCGCCAGCAGCCCCGCGGGCAATCAGCCCCAGCATTTT
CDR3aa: CASSPAGNQPQHF

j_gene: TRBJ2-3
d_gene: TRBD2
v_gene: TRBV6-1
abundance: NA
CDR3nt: TGTGCCAGCAGTGACATCGGGGTAGCGGGAGTGGGCACAGATACGCAGTATTTT
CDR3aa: CASSDIGVAGVGTDTQYF

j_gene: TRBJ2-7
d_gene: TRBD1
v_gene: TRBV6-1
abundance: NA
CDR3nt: TGTGCCAGCAGGCCCGGGACAGAATCCTACGAGCAGTACTTC
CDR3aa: CASRPGTESYEQYF

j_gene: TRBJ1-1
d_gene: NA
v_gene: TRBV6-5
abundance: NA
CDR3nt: TGTGCCAGCTGGTCATTAAGCCTCATGAACACTGAAGCTTTCTTT
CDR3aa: CASWSLSLMNTEAFF

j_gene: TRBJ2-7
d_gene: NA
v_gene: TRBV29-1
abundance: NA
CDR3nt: TGCAGCGCATTCAGGGGCAACGAGCAGTACTTC
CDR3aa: CSAFRGNEQYF

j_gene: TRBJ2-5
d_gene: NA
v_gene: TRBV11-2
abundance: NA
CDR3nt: TGTGCCAGCAGCTCGGGGCAAGAGACCCAGTACTTC
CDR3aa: CASSSGQETQYF

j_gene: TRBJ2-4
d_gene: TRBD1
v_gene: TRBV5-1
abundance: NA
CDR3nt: TGCGCCAGCAGCCCCGGACAGGGAGGAGACATTCAGTACTTC
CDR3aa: CASSPGQGGDIQYF